The clone carrying this T cell receptor (beta chain) showed up just a few times. The antigen is unknown. The entry originates in a study of blood T cells in healthy people across ages. For the second PCR, which ran for about 6 to 11 cycles, a sample-barcoded 5' primer and a J-beta primer mix were used. MiXCR, applied by TCRdb to the 5' RACE reads, yields one record per CDR3 protein. The repertoire holds about 1 million distinct CDR3 sequences, with 40% to 55% as singletons. The study's findings and limits: Whereas aged donors had fewer naive CD4+ cells, long-lived donors had more of them and higher diversity.

Each donor supplied roughly 9.1 milliliters of peripheral blood. This TCR was recovered from a woman aged 55-69 years in good health. The sequenced material came from blood.

This CDR3 is CASSVGGGLYGYTF. The CDR3, as DNA: TGTGCCAGCAGTGTGGGGGGGGGTCTTTATGGCTACACCTTC. J is TRBJ1-2 and V is TRBV25-1, with D perhaps TRBD1 (5 bases). Germline CDR1 MGHDK, CDR2 SYGVNS. CDR3 size: 14 residues. The V end was cut by 4 bases, the J end by 5 bases, with 14 bases between.